The clone carrying this T cell receptor (beta chain) occurred many times. Its target is unknown. Libraries of TCR beta came from iRepertoire HTBI primers plus Arm-PCR of CDR3 regions. Per the study methods: Across all samples, just over 60 TRBV segments and 11 to 15 TRBJ segments were identified. TCRdb re-called the multiplex PCR reads with MiXCR, one entry per CDR3 protein. In this record, the V and J calls reflect TCRdb's handling and not the investigators' own analysis. The sample holds 200,000 to 250,000 distinct CDR3 sequences, roughly 21% seen once. CDR1 is LGHDT and CDR2 is YNNKEL in the germline V gene (reference sequence). The CDR3 covers 15 residues. Trimming stripped 0 bases from V and 6 bases from J, with 12 bases between. The entry originates in a study of regulatory T cells in long-lasting Graves disease. Whole-study findings and limits: TRBV28, TRBJ1-2 and TRBJ2-5 emerged as the favored segments in persistent disease.

The sample's time point: newly diagnosed GD, antithyroid drugs for less than 3 months. TCR sequences were obtained from RNA taken from PBMCs. The authors drew patients from an endocrinology department in Xi'an, China. The chain couples TRBV3-1 to TRBJ2-1, with D perhaps being TRBD1 or TRBD2 (6 bases each). The TCR was taken from a female donor with Graves disease. The sequences come from peripheral blood mononuclear cells (PBMCs), collected at new diagnosis, from a patient treated with antithyroid drugs. CDR3 sequence reads: CASSQDARGGNEQFF. The CDR3 DNA follows: TGTGCCAGCAGCCAAGACGCCAGGGGAGGCAATGAGCAGTTCTTC.